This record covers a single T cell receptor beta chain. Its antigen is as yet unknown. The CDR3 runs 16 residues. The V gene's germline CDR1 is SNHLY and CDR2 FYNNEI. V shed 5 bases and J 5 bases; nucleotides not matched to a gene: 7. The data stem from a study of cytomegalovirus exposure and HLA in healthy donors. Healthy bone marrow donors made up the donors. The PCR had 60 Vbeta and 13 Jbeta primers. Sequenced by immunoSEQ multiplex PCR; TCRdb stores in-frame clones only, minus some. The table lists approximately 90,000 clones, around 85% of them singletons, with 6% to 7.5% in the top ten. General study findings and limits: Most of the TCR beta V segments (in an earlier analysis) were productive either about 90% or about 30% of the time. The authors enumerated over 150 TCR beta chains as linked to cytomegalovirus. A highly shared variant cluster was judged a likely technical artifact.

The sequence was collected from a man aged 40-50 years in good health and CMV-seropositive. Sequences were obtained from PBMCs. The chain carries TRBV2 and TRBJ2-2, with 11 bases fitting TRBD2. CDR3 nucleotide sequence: TGTGCCAGCAGTAAACTAGCGGGAGTTGTTACCGGGGAGCTGTTTTTT. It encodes CASSKLAGVVTGELFF.